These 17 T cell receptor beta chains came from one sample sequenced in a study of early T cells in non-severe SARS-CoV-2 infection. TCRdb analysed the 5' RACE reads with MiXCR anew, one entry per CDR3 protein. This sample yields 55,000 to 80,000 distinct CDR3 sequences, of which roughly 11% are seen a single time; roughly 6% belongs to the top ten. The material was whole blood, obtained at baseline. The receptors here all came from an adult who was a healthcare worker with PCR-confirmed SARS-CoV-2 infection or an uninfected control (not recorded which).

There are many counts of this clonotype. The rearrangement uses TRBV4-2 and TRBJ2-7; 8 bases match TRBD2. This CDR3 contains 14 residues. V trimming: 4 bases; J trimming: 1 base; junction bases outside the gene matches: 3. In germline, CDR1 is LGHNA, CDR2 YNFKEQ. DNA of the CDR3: TGTGCCAGCAGCCCCGGGGGGGGATCCTACGAGCAGTACTTC. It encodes CASSPGGGSYEQYF.

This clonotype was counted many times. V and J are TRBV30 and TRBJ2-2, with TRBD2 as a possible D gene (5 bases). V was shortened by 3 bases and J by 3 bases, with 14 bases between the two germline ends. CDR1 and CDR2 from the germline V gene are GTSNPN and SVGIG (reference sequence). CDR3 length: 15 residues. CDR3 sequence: CAWSGGWSYTGELFF. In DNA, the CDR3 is TGTGCCTGGAGCGGCGGGTGGTCCTACACCGGGGAGCTGTTTTTT.

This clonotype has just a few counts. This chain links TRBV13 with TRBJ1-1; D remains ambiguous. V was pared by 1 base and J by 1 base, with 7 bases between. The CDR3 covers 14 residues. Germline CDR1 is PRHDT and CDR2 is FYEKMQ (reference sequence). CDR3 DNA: TGTGCCAGCAGCTTAGAATCACAGAACACTGAAGCTTTCTTT. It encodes CASSLESQNTEAFF. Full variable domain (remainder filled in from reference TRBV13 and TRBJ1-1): AAGVIQSPRHLIKEKRETATLKCYPIPRHDTVYWYQQGPGQDPQFLISFYEKMQSDKGSIPDRFSAQQFSDYHSELNMSSLELGDSALYFCASSLESQNTEAFFGQGTRLTVV.

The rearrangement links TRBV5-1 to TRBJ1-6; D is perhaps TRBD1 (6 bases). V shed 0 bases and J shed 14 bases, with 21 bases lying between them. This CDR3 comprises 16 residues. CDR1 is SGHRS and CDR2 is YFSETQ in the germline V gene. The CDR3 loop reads CASSLVEGRGEVSLHF. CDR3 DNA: TGCGCCAGCAGCTTGGTGGAGGGCAGGGGTGAGGTTTCCCTCCACTTT.

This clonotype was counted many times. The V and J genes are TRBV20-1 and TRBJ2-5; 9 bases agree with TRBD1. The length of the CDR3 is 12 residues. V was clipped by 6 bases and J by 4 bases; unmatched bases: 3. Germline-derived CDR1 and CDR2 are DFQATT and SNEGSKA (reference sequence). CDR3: CSAGDRVETQYF. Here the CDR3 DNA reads TGCAGTGCCGGGGACAGGGTAGAGACCCAGTACTTC.

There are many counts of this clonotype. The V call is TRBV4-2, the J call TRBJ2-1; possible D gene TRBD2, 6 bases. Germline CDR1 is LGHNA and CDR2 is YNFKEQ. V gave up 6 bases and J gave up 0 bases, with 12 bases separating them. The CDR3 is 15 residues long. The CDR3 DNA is TGTGCCAGCAGGATAGCGGAGAGCTCCTACAATGAGCAGTTCTTC. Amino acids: CASRIAESSYNEQFF.

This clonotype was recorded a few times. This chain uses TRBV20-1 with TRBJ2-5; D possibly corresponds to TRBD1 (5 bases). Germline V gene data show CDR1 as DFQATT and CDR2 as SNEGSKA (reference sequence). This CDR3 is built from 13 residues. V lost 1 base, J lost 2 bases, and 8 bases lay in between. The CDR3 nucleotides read TGCAGTGCTAGAGGACAGCTTCAAGAGACCCAGTACTTC. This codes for CSARGQLQETQYF.

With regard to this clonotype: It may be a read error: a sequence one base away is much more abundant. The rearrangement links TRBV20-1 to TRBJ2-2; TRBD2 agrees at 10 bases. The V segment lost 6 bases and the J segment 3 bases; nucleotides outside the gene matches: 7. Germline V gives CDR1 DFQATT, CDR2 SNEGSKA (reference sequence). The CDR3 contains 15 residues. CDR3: CSAEDSGRYTGELFF. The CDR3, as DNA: TGCAGTGCCGAAGATAGCGGGAGGTACACCGGGGAGCTGTTTTTT.

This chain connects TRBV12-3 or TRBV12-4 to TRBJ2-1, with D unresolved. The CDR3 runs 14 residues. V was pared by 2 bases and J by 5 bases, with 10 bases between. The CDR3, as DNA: TGTGCCAGCAGTTTATCATACAATAACAATGAGCAGTTCTTC. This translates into CASSLSYNNNEQFF.

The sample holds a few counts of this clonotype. The DNA for the CDR3 is TGTGCCAGCAGTTATACGGCTAGCGGGGGGGCCAAGCAGTACTTC. Its protein is CASSYTASGGAKQYF. The rearrangement uses TRBV6-2 or TRBV6-3 and TRBJ2-7, with TRBD2 identical over 12 bases. The CDR3 runs to 15 residues. Germline loops: CDR1 MNHEY, CDR2 SVGEGT. Trimming cost V 3 bases and J 8 bases; bases outside gene matches: 8.

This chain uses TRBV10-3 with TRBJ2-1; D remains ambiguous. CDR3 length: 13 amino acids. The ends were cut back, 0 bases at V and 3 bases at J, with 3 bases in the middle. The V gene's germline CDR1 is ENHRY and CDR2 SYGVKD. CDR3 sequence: CAISESGYNEQFF. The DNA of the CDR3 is TGTGCCATCAGTGAGTCGGGCTACAATGAGCAGTTCTTC.

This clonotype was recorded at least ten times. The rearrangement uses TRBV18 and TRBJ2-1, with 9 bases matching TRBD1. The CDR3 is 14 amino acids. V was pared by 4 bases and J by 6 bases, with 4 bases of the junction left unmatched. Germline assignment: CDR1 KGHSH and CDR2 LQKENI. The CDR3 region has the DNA TGTGCCAGCTCACGGGACAGGGTAGGCAATGAGCAGTTCTTC. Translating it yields CASSRDRVGNEQFF.

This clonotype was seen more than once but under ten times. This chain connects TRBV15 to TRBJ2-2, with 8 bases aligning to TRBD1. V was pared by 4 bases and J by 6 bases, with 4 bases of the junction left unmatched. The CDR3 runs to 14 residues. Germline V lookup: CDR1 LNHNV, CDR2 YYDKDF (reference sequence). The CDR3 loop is CATSMDRVPGELFF. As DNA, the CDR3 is TGTGCCACCAGCATGGACAGGGTACCCGGGGAGCTGTTTTTT.

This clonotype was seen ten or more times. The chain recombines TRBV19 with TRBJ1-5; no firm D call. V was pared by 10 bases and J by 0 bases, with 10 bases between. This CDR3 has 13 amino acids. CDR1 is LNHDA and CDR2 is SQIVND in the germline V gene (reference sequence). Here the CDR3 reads CATAEDSNQPQHF. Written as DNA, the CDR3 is TGTGCCACCGCTGAGGATAGCAATCAGCCCCAGCATTTT.

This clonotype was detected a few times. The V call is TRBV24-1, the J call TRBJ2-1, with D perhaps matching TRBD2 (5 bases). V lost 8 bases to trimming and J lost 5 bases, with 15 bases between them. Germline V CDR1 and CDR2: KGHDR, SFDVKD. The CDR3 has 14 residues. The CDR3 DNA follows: TGTGCCACCACCTTAGGAGGCGCCGACAATGAGCAGTTCTTC. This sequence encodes CATTLGGADNEQFF.

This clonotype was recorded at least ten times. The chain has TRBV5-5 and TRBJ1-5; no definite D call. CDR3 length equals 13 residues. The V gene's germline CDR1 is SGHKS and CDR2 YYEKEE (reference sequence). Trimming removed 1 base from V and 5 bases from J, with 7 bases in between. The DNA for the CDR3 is TGTGCCAGCAGCTTGCGAGGAGATCAGCCCCAGCATTTT. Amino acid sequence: CASSLRGDQPQHF.

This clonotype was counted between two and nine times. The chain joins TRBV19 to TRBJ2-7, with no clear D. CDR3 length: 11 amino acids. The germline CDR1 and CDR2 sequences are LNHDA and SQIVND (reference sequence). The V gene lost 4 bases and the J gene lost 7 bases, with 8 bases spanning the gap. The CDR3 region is CASSNRAEQYF. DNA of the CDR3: TGTGCCAGTAGTAACAGAGCGGAGCAGTACTTC.